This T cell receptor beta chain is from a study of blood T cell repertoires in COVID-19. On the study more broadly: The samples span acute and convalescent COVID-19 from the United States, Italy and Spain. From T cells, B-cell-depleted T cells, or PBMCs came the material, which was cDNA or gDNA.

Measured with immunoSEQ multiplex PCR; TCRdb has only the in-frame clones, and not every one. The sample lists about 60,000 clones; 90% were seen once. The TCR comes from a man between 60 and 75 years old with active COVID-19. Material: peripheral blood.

This chain's CDR3 is CASSTGWNQPQHF. The CDR3 DNA reads as TGTGCCAGCAGTACAGGGTGGAATCAGCCCCAGCATTTT. The chain has TRBV6-5 and TRBJ1-5, with a weak D call TRBD1 (6 bases). Trimming took 5 bases from V and 4 from J, leaving 9 bases between them. CDR3 length: 13 residues. Germline CDR1 reads MNHEY; CDR2 reads SVGAGI.